These T cell receptor beta chains were read from a single sample in a study of metastatic and nonmetastatic thyroid tumors. TCRdb reassembled clones from the PCR reads with MiXCR. This sample has roughly 4,000 clones, with approximately 40% found just once. The sequencing input was tumor tissue. Receptors originate from a male donor with papillary thyroid cancer or a benign thyroid nodule (not recorded which). Some clones in this sample may be carry-over from other donors' samples. Each CDR3 is given with its conserved first and last residue. Fields, in order: clone size, CDR3 length, V gene, D gene, J gene, CDR3 DNA, CDR3 protein. The D gene is left open where the match is weak. Expanded clones are given a class, and other clones once, few, many or no size at all.

clone size: NA; CDR3 length: 15; V gene: TRBV6-1; D gene: NA; J gene: TRBJ2-5; CDR3 DNA: TGTGCCAGCAGTGAAGCGTCAGGGAAAATCGAGACCCAGTACTTC; CDR3 protein: CASSEASGKIETQYF
clone size: few; CDR3 length: 14; V gene: TRBV24-1; D gene: NA; J gene: TRBJ2-3; CDR3 DNA: TGTGCCACCAGTGGTCTGGAGACCCGGGATACGCAGTATTTT; CDR3 protein: CATSGLETRDTQYF
clone size: NA; CDR3 length: 14; V gene: TRBV6-1; D gene: NA; J gene: TRBJ2-7; CDR3 DNA: TGTGCCAGCAGCCTAGACAGGAGCTCCTACGAGCAGTACTTC; CDR3 protein: CASSLDRSSYEQYF
clone size: NA; CDR3 length: 15; V gene: TRBV12-3/TRBV12-4; D gene: NA; J gene: TRBJ2-3; CDR3 DNA: TGTGCCAGCAGTGACGGAACAGATCGCACAGATACGCAGTATTTT; CDR3 protein: CASSDGTDRTDTQYF
clone size: NA; CDR3 length: 14; V gene: TRBV30; D gene: NA; J gene: TRBJ1-6; CDR3 DNA: TGTGCCTGGAGTGTAGAGGGGGTCCGGTCACCCCTCCACTTT; CDR3 protein: CAWSVEGVRSPLHF
clone size: few; CDR3 length: 14; V gene: TRBV28; D gene: NA; J gene: TRBJ2-1; CDR3 DNA: TGTGCCAGCAGCCGGGACGCGCACTACAATGAGCAGTTCTTC; CDR3 protein: CASSRDAHYNEQFF
clone size: NA; CDR3 length: 14; V gene: TRBV5-1; D gene: TRBD1; J gene: TRBJ2-3; CDR3 DNA: TGCGCCAGCAGCCCTGGACAGGGGTTGGATACGCAGTATTTT; CDR3 protein: CASSPGQGLDTQYF
clone size: NA; CDR3 length: 16; V gene: TRBV11-2; D gene: TRBD2; J gene: TRBJ2-2; CDR3 DNA: TGTGCCAGCAGCTTCCCTAGCGGCGCGAACACCGGGGAGCTGTTTTTT; CDR3 protein: CASSFPSGANTGELFF
clone size: NA; CDR3 length: 14; V gene: TRBV6-4; D gene: TRBD1; J gene: TRBJ2-2; CDR3 DNA: TGTGCCAGCAGTGCAGGGGGCGGCACCGGGGAGCTGTTTTTT; CDR3 protein: CASSAGGGTGELFF
clone size: NA; CDR3 length: 16; V gene: TRBV7-2; D gene: TRBD2; J gene: TRBJ2-7; CDR3 DNA: TGTGCCAGCAGCTTATCGGAGCTAGCGGGATCCTACGAGCAGTACTTC; CDR3 protein: CASSLSELAGSYEQYF
clone size: NA; CDR3 length: 14; V gene: TRBV20-1; D gene: NA; J gene: TRBJ1-1; CDR3 DNA: TGCAGTGCTAGAGATCAGGGACCGCACACTGAAGCTTTCTTT; CDR3 protein: CSARDQGPHTEAFF
clone size: few; CDR3 length: 18; V gene: TRBV6-5; D gene: NA; J gene: TRBJ1-6; CDR3 DNA: TGTGCCAGCAGTTACGAGGCAGCCACGAGCTCCTATAATTCACCCCTCCACTTT; CDR3 protein: CASSYEAATSSYNSPLHF
clone size: few; CDR3 length: 12; V gene: TRBV12-3/TRBV12-4; D gene: NA; J gene: TRBJ2-1; CDR3 DNA: TGTGCCAGCAGTCCAGGGGGGTCTGAGCAGTTCTTC; CDR3 protein: CASSPGGSEQFF
clone size: few; CDR3 length: 12; V gene: TRBV6-2/TRBV6-3; D gene: NA; J gene: TRBJ2-6; CDR3 DNA: TGTGCCAGCAGTTTGAGGGCCAACGTCCTGACTTTC; CDR3 protein: CASSLRANVLTF
clone size: NA; CDR3 length: 16; V gene: TRBV2; D gene: NA; J gene: TRBJ1-6; CDR3 DNA: TGTGCCAGCAGTGAAGAGCGGGGGAGGGCTGATTCACCCCTCCACTTT; CDR3 protein: CASSEERGRADSPLHF
clone size: NA; CDR3 length: 12; V gene: TRBV19; D gene: NA; J gene: TRBJ1-5; CDR3 DNA: TGTGCCACCCACGGATCTGGCGGGCCCCAGCATTTT; CDR3 protein: CATHGSGGPQHF
clone size: NA; CDR3 length: 15; V gene: TRBV6-1; D gene: NA; J gene: TRBJ2-7; CDR3 DNA: TGTGCCAGCAGTGCGGAGACAGGTTTCACCTACGAGCAGTACTTC; CDR3 protein: CASSAETGFTYEQYF
clone size: NA; CDR3 length: 10; V gene: TRBV20-1; D gene: NA; J gene: TRBJ2-5; CDR3 DNA: TGCAGTGCTAGTGACGAGACCCAGTACTTC; CDR3 protein: CSASDETQYF
clone size: NA; CDR3 length: 15; V gene: TRBV7-8; D gene: NA; J gene: TRBJ2-1; CDR3 DNA: TGTGCCAGCAGCTCGGCAGGGGTCCGGGGGAATGAGCAGTTCTTC; CDR3 protein: CASSSAGVRGNEQFF
clone size: few; CDR3 length: 12; V gene: TRBV2; D gene: NA; J gene: TRBJ2-7; CDR3 DNA: TGTGCCAGCAGTGAAACGCCCTACGAGCAGTACTTC; CDR3 protein: CASSETPYEQYF
clone size: NA; CDR3 length: 16; V gene: TRBV11-2; D gene: NA; J gene: TRBJ2-3; CDR3 DNA: TGTGCCAGCAGACCAGGGGCGGGGAGGATGACAGATACGCAGTATTTT; CDR3 protein: CASRPGAGRMTDTQYF
clone size: few; CDR3 length: 15; V gene: TRBV12-3/TRBV12-4; D gene: NA; J gene: TRBJ2-1; CDR3 DNA: TGTGCCAGCAGTTTAGGGTCCGGTTTCTACAATGAGCAGTTCTTC; CDR3 protein: CASSLGSGFYNEQFF
clone size: NA; CDR3 length: 16; V gene: TRBV20-1; D gene: NA; J gene: TRBJ2-7; CDR3 DNA: TGCAGTGCGAGATCATCGACATCCACTTTTTTTCACGAGCAGTACTTC; CDR3 protein: CSARSSTSTFFHEQYF
clone size: few; CDR3 length: 14; V gene: TRBV15; D gene: NA; J gene: TRBJ2-2; CDR3 DNA: TGTGCCACCAGCAGAGTCAGCGAATACGGGGAGCTGTTTTTT; CDR3 protein: CATSRVSEYGELFF
clone size: few; CDR3 length: 13; V gene: TRBV12-3/TRBV12-4; D gene: NA; J gene: TRBJ2-2; CDR3 DNA: TGTGCCAGCAGTTTACGGGACACCGGGGAGCTGTTTTTT; CDR3 protein: CASSLRDTGELFF
clone size: NA; CDR3 length: 11; V gene: TRBV6-1; D gene: NA; J gene: TRBJ2-7; CDR3 DNA: TGTGCCAGCAAGGGCAACTACGAGCAGTACTTC; CDR3 protein: CASKGNYEQYF
clone size: NA; CDR3 length: 15; V gene: TRBV6-1; D gene: NA; J gene: TRBJ1-5; CDR3 DNA: TGTGCCAGCAGTGAACCCCAGTATAGCAATCAGCCCCAGCATTTT; CDR3 protein: CASSEPQYSNQPQHF
clone size: NA; CDR3 length: 14; V gene: TRBV30; D gene: NA; J gene: TRBJ1-2; CDR3 DNA: TGTGCCTGGAGTGTACAGAGTTTCTCTAGTGGCTACACCTTC; CDR3 protein: CAWSVQSFSSGYTF
clone size: few; CDR3 length: 16; V gene: TRBV6-2/TRBV6-3; D gene: NA; J gene: TRBJ1-6; CDR3 DNA: TGTGCCAGCAGTTACTCGGTGACGTGTTCTAATTCACCCCTCCACTTT; CDR3 protein: CASSYSVTCSNSPLHF
clone size: NA; CDR3 length: 12; V gene: TRBV6-1; D gene: NA; J gene: TRBJ2-7; CDR3 DNA: TGTGCCAGCAGTGAACTCTTCGGTGAGCAGTACTTC; CDR3 protein: CASSELFGEQYF
clone size: NA; CDR3 length: 12; V gene: TRBV28; D gene: NA; J gene: TRBJ1-1; CDR3 DNA: TGTGCCAGCACAGGGTGGTTGGTCGAAGCTTTCTTT; CDR3 protein: CASTGWLVEAFF
clone size: few; CDR3 length: 13; V gene: TRBV6-2/TRBV6-3; D gene: NA; J gene: TRBJ2-2; CDR3 DNA: TGTGCCAGCGGGGCAGCGGGTGGCGGGGAGCTGTTTTTT; CDR3 protein: CASGAAGGGELFF
clone size: NA; CDR3 length: 15; V gene: TRBV28; D gene: TRBD2; J gene: TRBJ2-1; CDR3 DNA: TGTGCCAGCAGTGGGACTAGCGTCACCTACAATGAGCAGTTCTTC; CDR3 protein: CASSGTSVTYNEQFF
clone size: NA; CDR3 length: 15; V gene: TRBV5-1; D gene: TRBD2; J gene: TRBJ2-1; CDR3 DNA: TGCGCCAGCAGCTTGACTAGCGGGAGTAGGAATGAGCAGTTCTTC; CDR3 protein: CASSLTSGSRNEQFF
clone size: few; CDR3 length: 14; V gene: TRBV10-3; D gene: TRBD2; J gene: TRBJ2-1; CDR3 DNA: TGTGCCATCGGGGATAGCGGGAGAAACAATGAGCAGTTCTTC; CDR3 protein: CAIGDSGRNNEQFF
clone size: few; CDR3 length: 14; V gene: TRBV19; D gene: NA; J gene: TRBJ1-2; CDR3 DNA: TGTGCCAGTAGTGCGGTCGAGTCGGAGACTGGCTACACCTTC; CDR3 protein: CASSAVESETGYTF
clone size: few; CDR3 length: 15; V gene: TRBV12-3/TRBV12-4; D gene: NA; J gene: TRBJ2-7; CDR3 DNA: TGTGCCAGCAGCCTCATACAGGGGCCCGGGGGGGAGCAGTACTTC; CDR3 protein: CASSLIQGPGGEQYF
clone size: NA; CDR3 length: 15; V gene: TRBV5-1; D gene: TRBD2; J gene: TRBJ2-7; CDR3 DNA: TGCGCCAGCAGCCCCCTGGGAGGGAAGGAGGACGAGCAGTACTTC; CDR3 protein: CASSPLGGKEDEQYF
clone size: NA; CDR3 length: 14; V gene: TRBV5-1; D gene: NA; J gene: TRBJ1-2; CDR3 DNA: TGCGCCAGCAGCCCAGGGACGGCTTCCTTGGGGAACACCTTC; CDR3 protein: CASSPGTASLGNTF
clone size: NA; CDR3 length: 15; V gene: TRBV3-1; D gene: NA; J gene: TRBJ2-5; CDR3 DNA: TGTGCCAGCAGCCTGGGGGTAGGACTCCAAGAGACCCAGTACTTC; CDR3 protein: CASSLGVGLQETQYF
clone size: NA; CDR3 length: 15; V gene: TRBV7-3; D gene: NA; J gene: TRBJ2-3; CDR3 DNA: TGTGCCAGCAGCTTAATAGGCGGCTGGGGTGATACGCAGTATTTT; CDR3 protein: CASSLIGGWGDTQYF
clone size: NA; CDR3 length: 13; V gene: TRBV25-1; D gene: TRBD1; J gene: TRBJ1-1; CDR3 DNA: TGTGCCAGCAGCCAGACAGGGGGCACTGAAGCTTTCTTT; CDR3 protein: CASSQTGGTEAFF
clone size: NA; CDR3 length: 16; V gene: TRBV15; D gene: NA; J gene: TRBJ1-3; CDR3 DNA: TGTGCCACCAGCAGAGATCATGGGAGCTCTGGAAACACCATATATTTT; CDR3 protein: CATSRDHGSSGNTIYF
clone size: NA; CDR3 length: 16; V gene: TRBV20-1; D gene: NA; J gene: TRBJ2-1; CDR3 DNA: TGCAGTGCTAGACGTGTGGTGGTGGGAGTCTACAATGAGCAGTTCTTC; CDR3 protein: CSARRVVVGVYNEQFF
clone size: hyperexpanded; CDR3 length: 14; V gene: TRBV27; D gene: TRBD2; J gene: TRBJ2-3; CDR3 DNA: TGTGCCAGCAGTTTAGCGGGAGCCACAGATACGCAGTATTTT; CDR3 protein: CASSLAGATDTQYF
clone size: NA; CDR3 length: 16; V gene: TRBV30; D gene: NA; J gene: TRBJ1-6; CDR3 DNA: TGTGCCTGGAGCCGTGGAGTGTCAACCAATAATTCACCCCTCCACTTT; CDR3 protein: CAWSRGVSTNNSPLHF
clone size: large; CDR3 length: 14; V gene: TRBV20-1; D gene: TRBD1; J gene: TRBJ2-7; CDR3 DNA: TGCAGTGCTAGTCCGGGGGACAGGGGGTACGAGCAGTACTTC; CDR3 protein: CSASPGDRGYEQYF
clone size: few; CDR3 length: 16; V gene: TRBV6-1; D gene: TRBD1; J gene: TRBJ1-5; CDR3 DNA: TGTGCCAGCAGTGGAGACAGGGGATGGGGCAATCAGCCCCAGCATTTT; CDR3 protein: CASSGDRGWGNQPQHF
clone size: NA; CDR3 length: 13; V gene: TRBV30; D gene: NA; J gene: TRBJ1-6; CDR3 DNA: TGTGCCGGAGGCAGGGGAGTGAATTCACCCCTCCACTTT; CDR3 protein: CAGGRGVNSPLHF
clone size: NA; CDR3 length: 15; V gene: TRBV20-1; D gene: NA; J gene: TRBJ2-3; CDR3 DNA: TGCAGTGCTAGTGACCGGGACCCTAGCACAGATACGCAGTATTTT; CDR3 protein: CSASDRDPSTDTQYF
clone size: once; CDR3 length: 14; V gene: TRBV5-1; D gene: TRBD1; J gene: TRBJ2-1; CDR3 DNA: TGCGCCGGGGGAACCGGGACAGGGGGGGATGAGCAGTTCTTC; CDR3 protein: CAGGTGTGGDEQFF
clone size: NA; CDR3 length: 13; V gene: TRBV28; D gene: NA; J gene: TRBJ1-2; CDR3 DNA: TGTGCCAGCAGGCCAACAGGCGCGGATGGCTACACCTTC; CDR3 protein: CASRPTGADGYTF
clone size: few; CDR3 length: 14; V gene: TRBV28; D gene: NA; J gene: TRBJ2-6; CDR3 DNA: TGTGCCAGCGAGAGGGGCTCTGGGGCCAACGTCCTGACTTTC; CDR3 protein: CASERGSGANVLTF
clone size: once; CDR3 length: 18; V gene: TRBV6-2/TRBV6-3; D gene: TRBD1; J gene: TRBJ2-2; CDR3 DNA: TGTGCCAGCAGTTACCTCGCCCCAGGGGGCGCCGGGACCGGGGAGCTGTTTTTT; CDR3 protein: CASSYLAPGGAGTGELFF